Listed below are T cell receptor beta chains from one sample, sequenced in a study of cytomegalovirus exposure and HLA in healthy donors. Repertoires were generated with immunoSEQ multiplex PCR, while TCRdb's copy carries only in-frame clones and drops some. The table includes fewer than 150,000 clones, 70% to 80% detected once. Sequenced sample: PBMCs. The receptors derive from a woman aged 50 to 65 in good health and CMV-seronegative. CDR3s include the opening cysteine and the closing phenylalanine or tryptophan. The D gene is left open where the match is weak. The size entry is marked missing in some rows and otherwise reads once, few, many or a size class.

V gene	clone size	D gene	J gene	CDR3 protein	CDR3 DNA
TRBV28	NA	TRBD1	TRBJ2-1	CATYRGHYNEQFF	TGTGCCACATACAGGGGACATTACAATGAGCAGTTCTTC
TRBV4-1	NA	NA	TRBJ1-4	CASSQEGAIGEKLFF	TGCGCCAGTAGCCAAGAAGGGGCCATAGGCGAAAAACTGTTTTTT
TRBV15	NA	NA	TRBJ1-5	CATSRDRGSNQPQHF	TGTGCCACCAGCAGAGACAGGGGCAGCAATCAGCCCCAGCATTTT
TRBV28	once	NA	TRBJ2-1	CASSFRGRDYNEQFF	TGTGCCAGCAGTTTTAGGGGCCGAGACTACAATGAGCAGTTCTTC
TRBV18	NA	NA	TRBJ2-3	CASSDRRRGLQDTQYF	TGTGCCAGCTCTGACCGGCGGCGGGGACTCCAAGATACGCAGTATTTT
TRBV5-6	NA	TRBD1	TRBJ1-3	CASSEDRGVSGNTIYF	TGTGCCAGCAGCGAGGACAGGGGGGTCTCTGGAAACACCATATATTTT
TRBV5-7	NA	TRBD1	TRBJ1-3	CASSFGPRTGDYSGNTIYF	TGTGCCAGCAGCTTTGGTCCCAGGACAGGCGACTACTCTGGAAACACCATATATTTT
TRBV27	NA	TRBD1	TRBJ2-2	CASSLLFQGANTGELFF	TGTGCCAGCAGTTTATTGTTCCAGGGGGCGAACACCGGGGAGCTGTTTTTT
TRBV6-6	NA	TRBD2	TRBJ2-7	CASSRGGGALSEQYF	TGTGCCAGCTCTAGGGGCGGGGGGGCCCTTTCCGAGCAGTACTTC
TRBV2	NA	TRBD2	TRBJ2-5	CASRPGTSGSETQYF	TGTGCCAGCAGACCCGGGACTAGCGGTTCAGAGACCCAGTACTTC
TRBV27	few	NA	TRBJ1-4	CASSPSTGATNEKLFF	TGTGCCAGCAGTCCCTCAACAGGTGCAACTAATGAAAAACTGTTTTTT
TRBV6-6	NA	NA	TRBJ1-6	CATRTESSYNSPLHF	TGTGCCACTCGGACAGAAAGCTCCTATAATTCACCCCTCCACTTT
TRBV19	NA	TRBD1	TRBJ2-4	CASSTGQGSHIQYF	TGTGCCAGTAGTACGGGACAGGGGTCACACATTCAGTACTTC
TRBV7-6	once	TRBD1	TRBJ1-6	CASSPRDRGGGNSPLHF	TGTGCCAGCAGCCCCCGTGACAGGGGTGGTGGCAATTCACCCCTCCACTTT
TRBV4-2	NA	NA	TRBJ2-7	CASSQDGRAGGEQYF	TGTGCCAGCAGCCAAGACGGTCGGGCCGGGGGCGAGCAGTACTTC
TRBV19	once	TRBD1	TRBJ1-6	CASSPRTGEGSPLHF	TGTGCCAGTAGTCCTCGGACAGGGGAAGGATCACCCCTCCACTTT
TRBV4-1	NA	NA	TRBJ2-7	CASSQGRGKYEQYF	TGCGCCAGCAGCCAAGGGAGAGGGAAATACGAGCAGTACTTC
TRBV29-1	NA	TRBD1	TRBJ1-5	CSVRTGGGDQPQHF	TGCAGCGTAAGGACAGGGGGAGGCGATCAGCCCCAGCATTTT
TRBV27	NA	NA	TRBJ2-1	CASSLWASDGSEQFF	TGTGCCAGCAGTTTATGGGCCTCGGATGGGAGTGAGCAGTTCTTC
TRBV19	NA	NA	TRBJ1-6	CATGNWGNSPLHF	TGTGCCACGGGCAACTGGGGCAATTCACCCCTCCACTTT
TRBV2	few	TRBD1	TRBJ2-7	CASSEADRGLYEQYF	TGTGCCAGCAGTGAAGCGGACAGGGGGCTGTACGAGCAGTACTTC
TRBV6-5	NA	NA	TRBJ1-3	CASSLLQGNTIYF	TGTGCCAGCAGTTTATTACAGGGAAACACCATATATTTT
TRBV7-2	NA	NA	TRBJ2-5	CASSHSETQYF	TGTGCCAGCAGCCATAGTGAGACCCAGTACTTC
TRBV27	NA	TRBD2	TRBJ2-1	CASRTQTSKGNEQFF	TGTGCCAGCAGGACCCAGACTAGCAAGGGCAATGAGCAGTTCTTC
TRBV4-2	once	NA	TRBJ2-1	CASSQGLTGFEYNEQFF	TGTGCCAGCAGCCAAGGCCTTACAGGGTTCGAGTACAATGAGCAGTTCTTC
TRBV27	NA	TRBD1	TRBJ1-6	CASQDGTGNSPLHF	TGTGCCAGTCAAGACGGGACAGGGAATTCACCCCTCCACTTT
TRBV7-2	NA	NA	TRBJ1-6	CASSSDGAGGHSPLHF	TGTGCCAGCAGCTCCGATGGGGCAGGAGGGCATTCACCCCTCCACTTT
TRBV5-6	NA	NA	TRBJ1-2	CASSQAGIYGYTF	TGTGCCAGCAGCCAGGCGGGGATCTATGGCTACACCTTC
TRBV7-2	NA	NA	TRBJ1-4	CASSPGGGEKLFF	TGTGCCAGCAGCCCCGGGGGAGGCGAAAAACTGTTTTTT
TRBV2	NA	NA	TRBJ2-3	CASRAGLIDTDTQYF	TGTGCCAGCAGAGCCGGACTCATAGACACAGATACGCAGTATTTT
TRBV27	NA	NA	TRBJ1-6	CASSWGDNSPLHF	TGTGCCAGCAGTTGGGGGGATAATTCACCCCTCCACTTT
TRBV7-2	few	NA	TRBJ1-1	CASSSRGKGSTEAFF	TGTGCCAGCAGCTCCCGGGGGAAGGGGAGCACTGAAGCTTTCTTT
TRBV28	NA	TRBD1	TRBJ1-2	CASSSGQGLYGYTF	TGTGCCAGCAGTTCCGGACAGGGCCTATATGGCTACACCTTC
TRBV2	once	NA	TRBJ1-2	CASSEGTVNYGYTF	TGTGCCAGCAGTGAAGGGACAGTAAACTATGGCTACACCTTC
TRBV11-1	NA	NA	TRBJ1-3	CASSFSGAGSGNTIYF	TGTGCCAGCAGCTTCTCAGGCGCGGGCTCTGGAAACACCATATATTTT
TRBV7-9	once	NA	TRBJ1-4	CASSLGIQGGWATNEKLFF	TGTGCCAGCAGCTTAGGTATACAGGGTGGATGGGCAACTAATGAAAAACTGTTTTTT
TRBV4-3	NA	TRBD2	TRBJ2-1	CASSQDETSGAYNEQFF	TGCGCCAGCAGCCAAGATGAGACTAGCGGGGCGTACAATGAGCAGTTCTTC
TRBV15	NA	TRBD1	TRBJ1-2	CATSIKSGQGAGYGYTF	TGTGCCACCAGCATTAAGAGTGGACAGGGGGCGGGCTATGGCTACACCTTC
TRBV19	NA	TRBD1	TRBJ2-1	CASSISGQGSNEQFF	TGTGCCAGTAGTATCTCGGGACAGGGATCGAATGAGCAGTTCTTC
TRBV28	few	TRBD1	TRBJ1-6	CASSDQGQGNSPLHF	TGTGCCAGCAGTGATCAGGGACAGGGGAACTCACCCCTCCACTTT
TRBV2	NA	NA	TRBJ1-1	CASRQQGGKAEAFF	TGTGCCAGCAGGCAACAGGGTGGGAAGGCTGAAGCTTTCTTT
TRBV19	once	NA	TRBJ1-3	CATQQGSGNTIYF	TGTGCCACGCAGCAGGGCTCTGGAAACACCATATATTTT
TRBV4-2	NA	NA	TRBJ1-4	CASSPALNEKLFF	TGTGCCAGCAGCCCCGCCCTAAATGAAAAACTGTTTTTT
TRBV2	NA	TRBD1	TRBJ2-1	CASSARGQFVAYNEQFF	TGTGCCAGCAGTGCCCGGGGACAGTTTGTTGCCTACAATGAGCAGTTCTTC
TRBV27	NA	NA	TRBJ2-7	CASTLGRGTYEQYF	TGTGCCAGCACCCTGGGCAGGGGCACCTACGAGCAGTACTTC
TRBV7-8	few	NA	TRBJ2-5	CASSSDISQETQYF	TGTGCCAGCAGCTCGGACATCTCCCAAGAGACCCAGTACTTC
TRBV19	NA	TRBD2	TRBJ2-5	CASSTWTSGDQQETQYF	TGTGCCAGTAGTACCTGGACTAGCGGGGATCAACAAGAGACCCAGTACTTC
TRBV7-2	NA	NA	TRBJ2-7	CASSLGGISYEQYF	TGTGCCAGCAGCTTAGGCGGAATCTCCTACGAGCAGTACTTC
TRBV7-2	NA	TRBD1	TRBJ1-6	CASSLTGDNSPLHF	TGTGCCAGCAGCTTGACAGGGGATAATTCACCCCTCCACTTT
TRBV4-2	NA	TRBD2	TRBJ2-1	CASSPLTSGGANEQFF	TGTGCCAGCAGCCCCCTGACTAGCGGGGGGGCCAATGAGCAGTTCTTC
TRBV7-6	NA	TRBD1	TRBJ2-6	CASSLDRGFGANVLTF	TGTGCCAGCAGCTTAGACAGGGGGTTTGGGGCCAACGTCCTGACTTTC
TRBV6-5	NA	NA	TRBJ2-1	CASSTSGHEQFF	TGTGCCAGCAGTACCTCGGGTCATGAGCAGTTCTTC